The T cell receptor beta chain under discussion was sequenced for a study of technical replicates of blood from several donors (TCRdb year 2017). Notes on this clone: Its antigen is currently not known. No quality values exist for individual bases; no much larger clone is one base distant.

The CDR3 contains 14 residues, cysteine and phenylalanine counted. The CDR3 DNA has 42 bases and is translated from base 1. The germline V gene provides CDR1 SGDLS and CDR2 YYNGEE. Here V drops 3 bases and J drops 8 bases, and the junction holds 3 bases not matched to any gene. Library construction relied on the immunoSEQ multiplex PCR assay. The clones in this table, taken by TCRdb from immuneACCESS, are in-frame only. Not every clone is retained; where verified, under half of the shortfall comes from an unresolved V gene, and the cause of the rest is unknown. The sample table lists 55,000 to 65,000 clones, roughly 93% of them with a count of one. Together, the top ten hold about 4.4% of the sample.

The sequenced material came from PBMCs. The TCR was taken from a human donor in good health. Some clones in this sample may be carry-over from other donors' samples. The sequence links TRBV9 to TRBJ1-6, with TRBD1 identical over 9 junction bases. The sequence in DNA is TGTGCCAGCAGCGCAGGGGACAGGGATTCACCCCTCCACTTT. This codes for CASSAGDRDSPLHF.